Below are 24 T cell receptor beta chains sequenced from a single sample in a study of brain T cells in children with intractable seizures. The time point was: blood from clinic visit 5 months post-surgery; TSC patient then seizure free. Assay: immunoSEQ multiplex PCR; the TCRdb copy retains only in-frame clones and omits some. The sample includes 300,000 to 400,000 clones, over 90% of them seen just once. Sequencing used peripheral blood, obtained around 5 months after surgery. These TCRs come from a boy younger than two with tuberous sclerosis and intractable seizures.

CDR3 coding DNA: TGTGCCAGTAGTATAGATTGGAGTTCACCCCTCCACTTT. Protein product: CASSIDWSSPLHF. The rearrangement links TRBV19 to TRBJ1-6; D ambiguous. Trimming shortened V by 0 bases and J by 9 bases, and 6 bases separated the two germline ends. The V gene's germline CDR1 is LNHDA and CDR2 SQIVND (reference sequence). The CDR3 consists of 13 residues.

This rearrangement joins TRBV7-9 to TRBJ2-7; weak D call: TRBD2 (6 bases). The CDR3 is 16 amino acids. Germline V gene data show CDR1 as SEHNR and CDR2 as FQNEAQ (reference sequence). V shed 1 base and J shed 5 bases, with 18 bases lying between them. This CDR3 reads CASSLVGYGGGNEQYF. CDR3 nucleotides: TGTGCCAGCAGCTTAGTTGGGTACGGAGGAGGGAACGAGCAGTACTTC.

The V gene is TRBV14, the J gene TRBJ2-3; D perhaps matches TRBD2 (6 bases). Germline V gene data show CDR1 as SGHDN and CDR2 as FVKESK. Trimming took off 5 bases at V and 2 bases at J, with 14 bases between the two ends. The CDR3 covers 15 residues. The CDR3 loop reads CASSTGLSHTDTQYF. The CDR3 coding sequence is TGTGCCAGCAGCACAGGACTATCCCACACAGATACGCAGTATTTT.

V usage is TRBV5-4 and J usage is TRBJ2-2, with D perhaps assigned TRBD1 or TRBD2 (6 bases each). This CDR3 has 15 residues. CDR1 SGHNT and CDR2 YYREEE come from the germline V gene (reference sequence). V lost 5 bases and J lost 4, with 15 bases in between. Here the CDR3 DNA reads TGTGCCAGCAGGGAGACGGGGGCGCGCACCGGGGAGCTGTTTTTT. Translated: CASRETGARTGELFF.

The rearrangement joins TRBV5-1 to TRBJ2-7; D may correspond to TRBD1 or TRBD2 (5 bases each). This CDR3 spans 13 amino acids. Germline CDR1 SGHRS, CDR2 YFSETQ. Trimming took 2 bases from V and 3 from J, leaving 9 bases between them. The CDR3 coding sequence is TGCGCCAGCAGCTTAGGGGAGCACTACGAGCAGTACTTC. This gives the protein CASSLGEHYEQYF.

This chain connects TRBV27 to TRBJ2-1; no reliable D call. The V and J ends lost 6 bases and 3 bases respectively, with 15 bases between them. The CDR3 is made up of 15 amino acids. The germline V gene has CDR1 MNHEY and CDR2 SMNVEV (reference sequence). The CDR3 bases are TGTGCCAGCAGGAGATACAGTGAAAACTACAATGAGCAGTTCTTC. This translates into CASRRYSENYNEQFF.

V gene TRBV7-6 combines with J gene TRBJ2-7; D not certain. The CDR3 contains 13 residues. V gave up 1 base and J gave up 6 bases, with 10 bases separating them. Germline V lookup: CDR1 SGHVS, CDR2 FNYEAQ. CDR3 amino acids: CASSLEGDSEQYF. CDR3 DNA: TGTGCCAGCAGCTTAGAAGGAGATAGCGAGCAGTACTTC.

The CDR3: CASSERAMNTEAFF. The CDR3 coding sequence is TGTGCCAGCAGTGAAAGAGCAATGAACACTGAAGCTTTCTTT. J is TRBJ1-1 and V is TRBV6-1; D uncertain. The CDR3 extends over 14 amino acids. V dropped 2 bases and J dropped 0 bases, with 7 bases sitting between them. The germline gives CDR1 MNHNS, CDR2 SASEGT.

The CDR3 is CASSSIYNEQFF. CDR3 nucleotides: TGTGCCAGCAGTTCGATCTACAATGAGCAGTTCTTC. The rearrangement links TRBV12-3 or TRBV12-4 to TRBJ2-1; no reliable D call. Trimming pared 4 bases from V and 3 bases from J, leaving 4 bases between. The CDR3 spans 12 residues.

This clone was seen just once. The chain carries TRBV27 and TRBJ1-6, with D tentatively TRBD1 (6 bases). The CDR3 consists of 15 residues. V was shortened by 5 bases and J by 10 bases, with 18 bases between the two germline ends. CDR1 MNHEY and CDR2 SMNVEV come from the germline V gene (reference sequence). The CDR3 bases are TGTGCCAGCAGTCCCGGACAGATTCGGGGATCACCCCTCCACTTT. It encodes CASSPGQIRGSPLHF.

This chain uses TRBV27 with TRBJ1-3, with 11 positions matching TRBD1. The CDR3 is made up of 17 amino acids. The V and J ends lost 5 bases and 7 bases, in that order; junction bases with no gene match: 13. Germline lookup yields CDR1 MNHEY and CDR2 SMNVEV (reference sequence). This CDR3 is CASSRIRDRGSDNTIYF. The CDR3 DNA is TGTGCCAGCAGTCGGATCCGGGACAGGGGGTCGGATAACACCATATATTTT.

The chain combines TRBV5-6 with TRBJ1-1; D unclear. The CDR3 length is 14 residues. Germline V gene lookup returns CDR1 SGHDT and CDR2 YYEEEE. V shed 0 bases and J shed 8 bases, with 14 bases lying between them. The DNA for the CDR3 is TGTGCCAGCAGCTTGGAAAAAGAGCTCAAAGAAGCTTTCTTT. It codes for CASSLEKELKEAFF.

The CDR3 here is CASSLPDSYNEQFF. In DNA form, the CDR3 reads TGTGCCAGCAGTTTACCAGACAGCTACAATGAGCAGTTCTTC. The rearrangement joins TRBV25-1 to TRBJ2-1, with D maybe TRBD1 (5 bases). V was clipped by 5 bases and J by 3 bases, with 11 bases between them. CDR1 and CDR2 from the germline V gene are MGHDK and SYGVNS. The CDR3 contains 14 residues.

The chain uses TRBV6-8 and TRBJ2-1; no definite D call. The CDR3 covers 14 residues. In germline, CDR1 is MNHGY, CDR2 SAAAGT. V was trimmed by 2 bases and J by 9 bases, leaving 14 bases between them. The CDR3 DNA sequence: TGTGCCAGCAGTTACAGTTCCAAGGACGGTGAGCAGTTCTTC. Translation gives CASSYSSKDGEQFF.

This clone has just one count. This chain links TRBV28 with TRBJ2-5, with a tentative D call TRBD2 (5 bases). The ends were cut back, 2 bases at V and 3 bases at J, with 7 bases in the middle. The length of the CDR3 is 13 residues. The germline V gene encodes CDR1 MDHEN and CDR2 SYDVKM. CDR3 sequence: CASSLGAEETQYF. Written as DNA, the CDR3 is TGTGCCAGCAGTTTAGGAGCGGAAGAGACCCAGTACTTC.

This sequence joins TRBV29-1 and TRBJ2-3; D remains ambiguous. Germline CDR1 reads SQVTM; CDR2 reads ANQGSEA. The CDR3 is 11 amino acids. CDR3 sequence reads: CRGPKTDTQYF. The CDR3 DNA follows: TGCAGGGGCCCTAAAACAGATACGCAGTATTTT.

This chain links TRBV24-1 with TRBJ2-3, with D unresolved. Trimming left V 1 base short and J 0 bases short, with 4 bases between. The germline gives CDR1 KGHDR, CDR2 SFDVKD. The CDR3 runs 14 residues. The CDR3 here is CATSDFPSTDTQYF. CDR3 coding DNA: TGTGCCACCAGTGATTTTCCTAGCACAGATACGCAGTATTTT.

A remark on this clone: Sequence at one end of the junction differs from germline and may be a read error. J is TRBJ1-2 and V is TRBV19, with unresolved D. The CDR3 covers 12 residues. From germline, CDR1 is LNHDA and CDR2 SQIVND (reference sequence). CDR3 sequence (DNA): TGTGCCACCGAGGACCCGAGGGATGGCCACACCTTC. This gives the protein CATEDPRDGHTF.

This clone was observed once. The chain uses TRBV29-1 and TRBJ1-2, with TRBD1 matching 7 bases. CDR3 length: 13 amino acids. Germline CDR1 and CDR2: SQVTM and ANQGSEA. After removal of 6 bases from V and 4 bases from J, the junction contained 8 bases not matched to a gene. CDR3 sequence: CSVAGGGTYGYTF. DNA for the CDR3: TGCAGCGTCGCAGGAGGGGGCACCTATGGCTACACCTTC.

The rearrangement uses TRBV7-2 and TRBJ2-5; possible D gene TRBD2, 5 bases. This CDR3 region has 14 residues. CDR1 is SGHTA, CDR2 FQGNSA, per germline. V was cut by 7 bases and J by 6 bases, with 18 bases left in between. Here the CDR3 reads CASNPSGKGKTQYF. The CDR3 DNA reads TGTGCCAGCAACCCCTCGGGAAAAGGGAAGACCCAGTACTTC.

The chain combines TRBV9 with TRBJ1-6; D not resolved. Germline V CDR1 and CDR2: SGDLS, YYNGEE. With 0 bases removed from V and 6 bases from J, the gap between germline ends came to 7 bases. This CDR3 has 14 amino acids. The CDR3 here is CASSVGGSNSPLHF. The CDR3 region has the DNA TGTGCCAGCAGCGTAGGAGGGAGTAATTCACCCCTCCACTTT.

CDR3: CASSLSPKNEQFF. DNA for the CDR3: TGTGCCAGCAGCCTGTCCCCAAAAAATGAGCAGTTCTTC. The V and J genes are TRBV7-6 and TRBJ2-1, with D unclear. Germline values: CDR1 SGHVS, CDR2 FNYEAQ. The V end was cut by 5 bases, the J end by 7 bases, with 12 bases between. The CDR3 runs to 13 residues. The whole variable domain, remainder taken from reference TRBV7-6 and TRBJ2-1, is GAGVSQSPRYKVTKRGQDVALRCDPISGHVSLYWYRQALGQGPEFLTYFNYEAQQDKSGLPNDRFSAERPEGSISTLTIQRTEQRDSAMYRCASSLSPKNEQFFGPGTRLTVL.

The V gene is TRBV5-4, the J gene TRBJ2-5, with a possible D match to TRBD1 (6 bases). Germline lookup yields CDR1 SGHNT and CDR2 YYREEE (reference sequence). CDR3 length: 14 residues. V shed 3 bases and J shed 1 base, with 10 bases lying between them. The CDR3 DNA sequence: TGTGCCAGCAGCTGGGGGCCTCTCCAAGAGACCCAGTACTTC. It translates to CASSWGPLQETQYF.

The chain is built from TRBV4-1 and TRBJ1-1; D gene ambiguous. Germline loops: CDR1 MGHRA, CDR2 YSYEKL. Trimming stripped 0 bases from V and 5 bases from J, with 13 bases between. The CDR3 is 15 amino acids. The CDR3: CASSQDEGFGTEAFF. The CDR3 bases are TGCGCCAGCAGCCAAGACGAGGGCTTTGGGACTGAAGCTTTCTTT.